The T cell receptor beta chain described here comes from a study of CD8 T cells in ankylosing spondylitis (dated by TCRdb to the late 2010s). At the level of the whole study: T cell receptor beta repertoires were profiled in healthy donors and ankylosing spondylitis patients so that disease-linked TCR variants could be found. The full study cohort was made up of approximately 24 ankylosing spondylitis patients and 108 healthy donors. Peripheral blood was sampled, and synovial fluid was also collected from ankylosing spondylitis patients. Broad study findings and their caveats: Blood from ankylosing spondylitis patients appeared to be characterized by a TCR beta motif composed of about eight highly homologous amino acid variants. The disease-linked clones had a CD8+ phenotype and were found at relatively low frequencies in peripheral blood. Some motif variants were previously reported in synovial fluid and blood of reactive arthritis patients, suggesting common disease-initiation mechanisms. According to the report, matched synovial fluid samples from ankylosing spondylitis patients were significantly enriched for the disease-linked clones.

Sequences DFQATT (CDR1) and SNEGSKA (CDR2) are obtained from the germline V gene (reference sequence). V loses 2 bases at its end and J loses 0 bases; junction bases beyond the gene matches: 3. CDR3 length: 15 amino acids, cysteine to phenylalanine. CDR3 DNA is the only sequence kept; it has 45 bases, read in frame from the first base. Sequencing instrument: Illumina HiSeq 2500. Quantitative 5'-RACE with molecular barcodes was the method used to prepare the TCR beta libraries. The study's processing was this. A new computational method based on a probabilistic model of VDJ rearrangement was used to identify disease-linked TCR variants. TCRdb trimmed public reads at Q25 via fastp, called clones via MiXCR and kept in-frame beta chains. One record per CDR3 amino acid sequence lists the most common genes and DNA. TCRdb's processing, not the study's, gives the V and J calls here. Counted in this sample were 240,000 or so distinct CDR3 sequences; about 10% of them appeared once. The ten top clones hold about 6.8% of the sample.

This clonotype has a count of ten or more. Its specific antigen is unknown. No base-level quality is on record; no much larger clone is a single base apart. The source of this sequence is a male donor with ankylosing spondylitis or in good health (not recorded which). The sample was blood, either unsorted or a sorted T cell fraction (not recorded which). In this chain, TRBV20-1 is recombined with TRBJ2-5; 10 nucleotides in the junction match TRBD2. The nucleotides are TGCAGTGCTAGAAAAGCGGGAGGGGACCAAGAGACCCAGTACTTC. It translates as CSARKAGGDQETQYF.